The 16 T cell receptor beta chains below were found in one sample sequenced in a study of cytomegalovirus exposure and HLA in healthy donors. A multiplex PCR was run with 60 Vbeta primers and 13 Jbeta primers. Sequencing used immunoSEQ multiplex PCR; TCRdb keeps in-frame clones, though not all of them. The profile covers about 130,000 clones, with roughly 78% appearing a single time and over 2% taken by the ten largest. The sequenced sample consisted of PBMCs. All receptors come from a man aged 25-45 years in good health and CMV-seronegative.

The chain carries TRBV5-4 and TRBJ2-3; unclear D gene. CDR3 length: 14 residues. V was clipped by 5 bases and J by 2 bases, with 12 bases between them. In germline, CDR1 is SGHNT, CDR2 YYREEE (reference sequence). This chain's CDR3 is CASSFDTYTDTQYF. CDR3 in DNA: TGTGCCAGCAGTTTCGACACCTACACAGATACGCAGTATTTT.

The DNA of the CDR3 is TGTGCCAGCAGTCCACTAGCGGAGGGGAACACCGGGGAGCTGTTTTTT. This codes for CASSPLAEGNTGELFF. The chain recombines TRBV27 with TRBJ2-2; 8 positions agree with TRBD2. The J segment lost 1 base and the V segment lost 5 bases, leaving 6 bases of the junction unmatched. Germline V lookup: CDR1 MNHEY, CDR2 SMNVEV (reference sequence). The CDR3 runs 16 residues.

V gene TRBV29-1 combines with J gene TRBJ1-1; D gene unclear. Trimming stripped 4 bases from V and 0 bases from J, with 3 bases between. The germline CDR1 and CDR2 sequences are SQVTM and ANQGSEA. The CDR3 has 11 residues. CDR3 nucleotide sequence: TGCAGCGTTGGCGTGAACACTGAAGCTTTCTTT. Translation gives CSVGVNTEAFF.

The chain is built from TRBV28 and TRBJ2-7, with 7 bases aligning to TRBD1. The CDR3 sequence is 15 residues long. Trimming cost V 2 bases and J 0 bases; bases outside gene matches: 4. Germline CDR1 reads MDHEN; CDR2 reads SYDVKM. CDR3 region: CASSLTGAVSYEQYF. CDR3 coding DNA: TGTGCCAGCAGTTTAACAGGGGCTGTCTCCTACGAGCAGTACTTC.

The rearrangement joins TRBV29-1 to TRBJ2-1; D possibly corresponds to TRBD2 (8 bases). CDR1 and CDR2 (germline): SQVTM, ANQGSEA. The CDR3 is 15 amino acids. The V and J ends lost 3 bases and 9 bases respectively, with 21 bases between them. CDR3 coding DNA: TGCAGCGTTGACAGGGGGACTAGTACCGGGCCTGAGCAGTTCTTC. It encodes CSVDRGTSTGPEQFF.

The chain links TRBV10-1 to TRBJ2-2, with 9 bases identical to TRBD1. Germline V gene sequence: CDR1 WNHNN, CDR2 SYGVQD (reference sequence). The CDR3 extends over 16 amino acids. V lost 0 bases, J lost 6 bases, and 5 bases stayed unmatched. The CDR3 DNA reads TGCGCCAGCAGTGAGTCACCTGGACAGGGGCCCGGGGAGCTGTTTTTT. Translating it yields CASSESPGQGPGELFF.

This clone was counted only a few times. J is TRBJ2-1 and V is TRBV19; 10 positions match TRBD2. CDR1 LNHDA and CDR2 SQIVND come from the germline V gene (reference sequence). The CDR3 loop spans 15 amino acids. V shed 3 bases, J shed 5 bases, and the junction held 4 bases outside the gene matches. The CDR3 spells CASSIASGRNNEQFF. As DNA, the CDR3 is TGTGCCAGTAGTATCGCTAGCGGGAGAAACAATGAGCAGTTCTTC. Using reference TRBV19 and TRBJ2-1 for the parts outside the CDR3, the full variable domain is DGGITQSPKYLFRKEGQNVTLSCEQNLNHDAMYWYRQDPGQGLRLIYYSQIVNDFQKGDIAEGYSVSREKKESFPLTVTSAQKNPTAFYLCASSIASGRNNEQFFGPGTRLTVL.

The chain uses TRBV10-3 and TRBJ1-1; perhaps TRBD1 as D (5 bases). Between the trimmed V and J ends, which lost 3 bases and 3 bases, there was a span of 11 bases. Germline-derived CDR1 and CDR2 are ENHRY and SYGVKD. The CDR3 has 14 amino acids. In DNA, the CDR3 is TGTGCCATCAGTGAAATGCGGGGGGACACTGAAGCTTTCTTT. Its protein product is CAISEMRGDTEAFF.

The chain has TRBV27 and TRBJ2-7; 9 nucleotides agree with TRBD2. Trimming cost V 3 bases and J 4 bases; bases outside gene matches: 4. This CDR3 has 14 residues. Germline CDR1 reads MNHEY; CDR2 reads SMNVEV (reference sequence). CDR3 bases: TGTGCCAGCAGTTTGCGGGAGGGCCCGTACGAGCAGTACTTC. Encoded protein: CASSLREGPYEQYF.

The rearrangement joins TRBV28 to TRBJ2-1, with TRBD2 matching 8 bases. The CDR3 runs to 16 residues. The V gene's germline CDR1 is MDHEN and CDR2 SYDVKM. Losses at the gene ends were 6 bases for V and 2 bases for J; bases not matched to a gene: 9. As DNA, the CDR3 is TGTGCCAGCAGCCTTGAGAGCGGGAGCGCCTACAATGAGCAGTTCTTC. The encoded protein is CASSLESGSAYNEQFF.

This chain links TRBV7-9 with TRBJ1-4, with 9 bases aligning to TRBD1. The CDR3 runs to 15 residues. V was pared by 5 bases and J by 7 bases, with 8 bases of the junction left unmatched. In germline, CDR1 is SEHNR, CDR2 FQNEAQ (reference sequence). This chain's CDR3 is CASSIGDRDFEKLFF. The CDR3 DNA reads TGTGCCAGCAGCATTGGGGACAGGGATTTTGAAAAACTGTTTTTT.

V usage is TRBV28 and J usage is TRBJ2-1; D unclear. Germline assignment: CDR1 MDHEN and CDR2 SYDVKM. V lost 5 bases and J lost 15, with 17 bases in between. This CDR3 is 12 amino acids long. DNA of the CDR3: TGTGCCAGCAGTCCCTCTGCCCCCGCGTGGTTCTTC. Translating it yields CASSPSAPAWFF. Based on the CDR3 plus reference TRBV28 and TRBJ2-1, the full variable domain is DVKVTQSSRYLVKRTGEKVFLECVQDMDHENMFWYRQDPGLGLRLIYFSYDVKMKEKGDIPEGYSVSREKKERFSLILESASTNQTSMYLCASSPSAPAWFFGPGTRLTVL.

The chain recombines TRBV10-2 with TRBJ2-2; D remains ambiguous. Germline V gives CDR1 WSHSY, CDR2 SAAADI. Trimming removed 7 bases from V and 0 bases from J, with 3 bases in between. The CDR3 consists of 12 residues. The CDR3 DNA follows: TGCGCCAGCACGGCGAACACCGGGGAGCTGTTTTTT. Translating gives CASTANTGELFF.

There are a few counts of this clone. The chain recombines TRBV11-3 with TRBJ2-1; 8 nucleotides match TRBD1. The germline V gene has CDR1 SGHNT and CDR2 YENEEA. This CDR3 has 19 residues. V lost 0 bases to trimming and J lost 7 bases; unmatched junction nucleotides: 17. The CDR3 loop is CASSLEQGGSFFRGNEQFF. In nucleotides, the CDR3 is TGTGCCAGCAGCTTAGAACAGGGGGGAAGCTTTTTCCGAGGAAATGAGCAGTTCTTC.

The genes are TRBV6-1 and TRBJ1-5; D not resolved. CDR1 is MNHNS, CDR2 SASEGT, per germline. Between the trimmed V and J ends, which lost 5 bases and 7 bases, there was a span of 6 bases. The CDR3 sequence is 11 residues long. The CDR3 nucleotides are TGTGCCAGCAGTTCTGGCCAGCCCCAGCATTTT. Translated, it gives CASSSGQPQHF.

The V call is TRBV2, the J call TRBJ2-7; 7 positions match TRBD2. Losses at the gene ends were 3 bases for V and 3 bases for J; bases not matched to a gene: 8. The CDR3 totals 15 residues. From germline, CDR1 is SNHLY and CDR2 FYNNEI. DNA of the CDR3: TGTGCCAGCAGTGAGAGCGGGAATCCACTCTACGAGCAGTACTTC. Its protein is CASSESGNPLYEQYF. Combining the CDR3 with reference TRBV2 and TRBJ2-7 gives the whole variable domain EPEVTQTPSHQVTQMGQEVILRCVPISNHLYFYWYRQILGQKVEFLVSFYNNEISEKSEIFDDQFSVERPDGSNFTLKIRSTKLEDSAMYFCASSESGNPLYEQYFGPGTRLTVT.